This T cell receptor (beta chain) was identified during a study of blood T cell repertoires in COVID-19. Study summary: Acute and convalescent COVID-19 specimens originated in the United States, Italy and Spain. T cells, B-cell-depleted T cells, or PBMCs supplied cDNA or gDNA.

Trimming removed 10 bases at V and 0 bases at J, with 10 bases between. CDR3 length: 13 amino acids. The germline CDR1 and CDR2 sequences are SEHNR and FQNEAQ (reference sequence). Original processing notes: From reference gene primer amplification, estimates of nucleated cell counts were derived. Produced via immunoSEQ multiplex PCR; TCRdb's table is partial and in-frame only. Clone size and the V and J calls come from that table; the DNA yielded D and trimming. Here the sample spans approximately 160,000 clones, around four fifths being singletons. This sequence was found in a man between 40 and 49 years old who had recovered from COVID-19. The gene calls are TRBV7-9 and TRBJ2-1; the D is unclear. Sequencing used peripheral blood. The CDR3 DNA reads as TGTGCCACCGAAGAGAGCTCCTACAATGAGCAGTTCTTC. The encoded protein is CATEESSYNEQFF.